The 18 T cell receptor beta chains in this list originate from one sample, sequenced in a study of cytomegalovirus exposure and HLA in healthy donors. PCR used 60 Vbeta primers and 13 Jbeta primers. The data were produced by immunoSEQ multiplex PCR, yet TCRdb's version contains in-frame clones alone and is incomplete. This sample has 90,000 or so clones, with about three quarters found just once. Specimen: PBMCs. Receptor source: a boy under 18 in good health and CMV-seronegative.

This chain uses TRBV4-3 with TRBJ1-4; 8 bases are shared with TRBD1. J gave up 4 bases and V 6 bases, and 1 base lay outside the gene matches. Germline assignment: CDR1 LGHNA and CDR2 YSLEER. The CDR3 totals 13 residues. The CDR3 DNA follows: TGCGCCAGCAGGACAGGGGTTAATGAAAAACTGTTTTTT. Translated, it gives CASRTGVNEKLFF.

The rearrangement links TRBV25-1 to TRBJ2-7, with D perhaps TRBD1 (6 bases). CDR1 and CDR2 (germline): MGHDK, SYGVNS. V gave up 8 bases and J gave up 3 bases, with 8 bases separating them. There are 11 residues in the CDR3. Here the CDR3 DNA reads TGTGCCAGCTCACAGGGCTACGAGCAGTACTTC. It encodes CASSQGYEQYF.

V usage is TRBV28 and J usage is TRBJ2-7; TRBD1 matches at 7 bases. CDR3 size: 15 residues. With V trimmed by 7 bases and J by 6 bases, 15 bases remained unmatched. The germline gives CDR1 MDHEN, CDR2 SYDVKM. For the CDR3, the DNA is TGTGCCAGCAAAATAGGGACAGCGAATGCCCGCGAGCAGTACTTC. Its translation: CASKIGTANAREQYF.

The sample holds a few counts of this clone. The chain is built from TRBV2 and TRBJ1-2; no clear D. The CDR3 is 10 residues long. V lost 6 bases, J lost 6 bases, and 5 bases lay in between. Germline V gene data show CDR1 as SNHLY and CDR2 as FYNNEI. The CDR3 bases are TGTGCCAGCAGCAGCGATGGCTACACCTTC. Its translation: CASSSDGYTF.

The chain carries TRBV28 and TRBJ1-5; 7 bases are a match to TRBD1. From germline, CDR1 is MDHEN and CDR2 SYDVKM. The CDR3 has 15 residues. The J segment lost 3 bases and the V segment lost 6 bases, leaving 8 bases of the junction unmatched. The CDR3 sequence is CASRRNRGLNQPQHF. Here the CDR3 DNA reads TGTGCCAGCAGAAGAAACAGGGGACTCAATCAGCCCCAGCATTTT.

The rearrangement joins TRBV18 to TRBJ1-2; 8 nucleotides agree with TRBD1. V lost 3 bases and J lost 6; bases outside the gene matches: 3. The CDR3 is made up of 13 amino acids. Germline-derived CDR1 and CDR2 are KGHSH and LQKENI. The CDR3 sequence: CASSPLDRDGYTF. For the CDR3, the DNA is TGTGCCAGCTCACCGCTGGACAGGGATGGCTACACCTTC.

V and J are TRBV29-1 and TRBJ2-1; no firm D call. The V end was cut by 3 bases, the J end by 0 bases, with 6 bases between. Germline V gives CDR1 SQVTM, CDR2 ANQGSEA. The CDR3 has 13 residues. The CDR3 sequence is CSVDGSSYNEQFF. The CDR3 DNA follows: TGCAGCGTTGACGGTAGCTCCTACAATGAGCAGTTCTTC.

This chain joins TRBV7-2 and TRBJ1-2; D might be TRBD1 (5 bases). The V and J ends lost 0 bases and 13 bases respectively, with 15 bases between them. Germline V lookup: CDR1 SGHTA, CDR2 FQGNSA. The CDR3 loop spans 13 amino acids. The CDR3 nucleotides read TGTGCCAGCAGCTTAGCGGCGGTTGGACACTGCACCTTC. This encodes CASSLAAVGHCTF. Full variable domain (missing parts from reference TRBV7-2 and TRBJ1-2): GAGVSQSPSNKVTEKGKDVELRCDPISGHTALYWYRQSLGQGLEFLIYFQGNSAPDKSGLPSDRFSAERTGGSVSTLTIQRTQQEDSAVYLCASSLAAVGHCTFGSGTRLTVV.

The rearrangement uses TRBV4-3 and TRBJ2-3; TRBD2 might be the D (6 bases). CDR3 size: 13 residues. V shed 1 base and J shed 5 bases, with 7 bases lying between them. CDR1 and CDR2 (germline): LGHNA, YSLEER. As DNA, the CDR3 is TGCGCCAGCAGCCAAGTGGGGGGAGATACGCAGTATTTT. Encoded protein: CASSQVGGDTQYF.

DNA for the CDR3: TGTGCCAGCAGTGGGTGGGGGGAGGGGAATTCACCCCTCCACTTT. Translation: CASSGWGEGNSPLHF. The V and J genes are TRBV6-1 and TRBJ1-6; D perhaps matches TRBD1 (5 bases). CDR1 is MNHNS, CDR2 SASEGT, per germline. Trimming stripped 4 bases from V and 7 bases from J, with 14 bases between. The CDR3 has 15 amino acids.

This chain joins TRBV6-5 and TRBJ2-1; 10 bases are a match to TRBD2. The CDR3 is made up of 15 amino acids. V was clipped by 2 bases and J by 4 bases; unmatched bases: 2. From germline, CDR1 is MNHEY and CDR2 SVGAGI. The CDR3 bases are TGTGCCAGCAGTTACGCAGCGGGAGGGTACAATGAGCAGTTCTTC. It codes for CASSYAAGGYNEQFF.

This CDR3 is CASSLVSADEQFF. The CDR3 DNA reads TGCGCCAGCAGCTTGGTTTCGGCGGATGAGCAGTTCTTC. This chain uses TRBV5-1 with TRBJ2-1; D remains ambiguous. The V gene lost 0 bases and the J gene lost 8 bases, with 9 bases spanning the gap. The CDR3 is 13 residues long. Germline-derived CDR1 and CDR2 are SGHRS and YFSETQ.

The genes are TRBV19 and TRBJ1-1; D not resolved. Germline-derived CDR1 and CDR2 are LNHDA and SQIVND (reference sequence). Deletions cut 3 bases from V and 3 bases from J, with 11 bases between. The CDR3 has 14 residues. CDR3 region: CASSIHEADTEAFF. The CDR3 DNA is TGTGCCAGTAGTATTCATGAGGCAGACACTGAAGCTTTCTTT.

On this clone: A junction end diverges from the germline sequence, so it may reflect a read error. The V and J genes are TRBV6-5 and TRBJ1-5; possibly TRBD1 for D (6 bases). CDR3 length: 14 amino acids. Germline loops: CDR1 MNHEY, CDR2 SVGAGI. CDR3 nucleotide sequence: TGTGCCAGCAGTTTCACAGGGTACAATCAGCCCCGGCATTTT. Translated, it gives CASSFTGYNQPRHF.

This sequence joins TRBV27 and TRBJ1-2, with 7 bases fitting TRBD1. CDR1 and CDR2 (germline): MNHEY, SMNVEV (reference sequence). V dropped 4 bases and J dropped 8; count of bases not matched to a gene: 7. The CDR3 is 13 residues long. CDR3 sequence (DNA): TGTGCCAGCAGTTCCGACGACAGGGTAGGCTACACCTTC. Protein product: CASSSDDRVGYTF.

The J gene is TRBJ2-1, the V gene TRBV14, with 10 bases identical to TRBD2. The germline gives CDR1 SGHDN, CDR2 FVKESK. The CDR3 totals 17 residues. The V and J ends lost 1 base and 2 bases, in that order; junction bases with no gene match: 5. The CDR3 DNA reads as TGTGCCAGCAGCCAAGGGAGCGGGAGGGGGCCCTACAATGAGCAGTTCTTC. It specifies CASSQGSGRGPYNEQFF.

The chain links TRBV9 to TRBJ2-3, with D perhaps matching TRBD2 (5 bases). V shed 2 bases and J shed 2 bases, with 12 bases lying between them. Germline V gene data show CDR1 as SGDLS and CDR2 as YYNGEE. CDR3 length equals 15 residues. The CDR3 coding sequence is TGTGCCAGCAGCGTCGAAGGACTCATCACAGATACGCAGTATTTT. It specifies CASSVEGLITDTQYF.

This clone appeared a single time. The CDR3 sequence is CASSSSRLTGVEQFF. In DNA form, the CDR3 reads TGTGCCAGCAGCTCCTCCCGCCTAACAGGGGTAGAACAGTTCTTC. The chain links TRBV7-9 to TRBJ2-1; TRBD1 aligns across 7 bases. CDR1 and CDR2 (germline): SEHNR, FQNEAQ (reference sequence). Trimming cost V 4 bases and J 13 bases; bases outside gene matches: 16. The CDR3 length is 15 residues.